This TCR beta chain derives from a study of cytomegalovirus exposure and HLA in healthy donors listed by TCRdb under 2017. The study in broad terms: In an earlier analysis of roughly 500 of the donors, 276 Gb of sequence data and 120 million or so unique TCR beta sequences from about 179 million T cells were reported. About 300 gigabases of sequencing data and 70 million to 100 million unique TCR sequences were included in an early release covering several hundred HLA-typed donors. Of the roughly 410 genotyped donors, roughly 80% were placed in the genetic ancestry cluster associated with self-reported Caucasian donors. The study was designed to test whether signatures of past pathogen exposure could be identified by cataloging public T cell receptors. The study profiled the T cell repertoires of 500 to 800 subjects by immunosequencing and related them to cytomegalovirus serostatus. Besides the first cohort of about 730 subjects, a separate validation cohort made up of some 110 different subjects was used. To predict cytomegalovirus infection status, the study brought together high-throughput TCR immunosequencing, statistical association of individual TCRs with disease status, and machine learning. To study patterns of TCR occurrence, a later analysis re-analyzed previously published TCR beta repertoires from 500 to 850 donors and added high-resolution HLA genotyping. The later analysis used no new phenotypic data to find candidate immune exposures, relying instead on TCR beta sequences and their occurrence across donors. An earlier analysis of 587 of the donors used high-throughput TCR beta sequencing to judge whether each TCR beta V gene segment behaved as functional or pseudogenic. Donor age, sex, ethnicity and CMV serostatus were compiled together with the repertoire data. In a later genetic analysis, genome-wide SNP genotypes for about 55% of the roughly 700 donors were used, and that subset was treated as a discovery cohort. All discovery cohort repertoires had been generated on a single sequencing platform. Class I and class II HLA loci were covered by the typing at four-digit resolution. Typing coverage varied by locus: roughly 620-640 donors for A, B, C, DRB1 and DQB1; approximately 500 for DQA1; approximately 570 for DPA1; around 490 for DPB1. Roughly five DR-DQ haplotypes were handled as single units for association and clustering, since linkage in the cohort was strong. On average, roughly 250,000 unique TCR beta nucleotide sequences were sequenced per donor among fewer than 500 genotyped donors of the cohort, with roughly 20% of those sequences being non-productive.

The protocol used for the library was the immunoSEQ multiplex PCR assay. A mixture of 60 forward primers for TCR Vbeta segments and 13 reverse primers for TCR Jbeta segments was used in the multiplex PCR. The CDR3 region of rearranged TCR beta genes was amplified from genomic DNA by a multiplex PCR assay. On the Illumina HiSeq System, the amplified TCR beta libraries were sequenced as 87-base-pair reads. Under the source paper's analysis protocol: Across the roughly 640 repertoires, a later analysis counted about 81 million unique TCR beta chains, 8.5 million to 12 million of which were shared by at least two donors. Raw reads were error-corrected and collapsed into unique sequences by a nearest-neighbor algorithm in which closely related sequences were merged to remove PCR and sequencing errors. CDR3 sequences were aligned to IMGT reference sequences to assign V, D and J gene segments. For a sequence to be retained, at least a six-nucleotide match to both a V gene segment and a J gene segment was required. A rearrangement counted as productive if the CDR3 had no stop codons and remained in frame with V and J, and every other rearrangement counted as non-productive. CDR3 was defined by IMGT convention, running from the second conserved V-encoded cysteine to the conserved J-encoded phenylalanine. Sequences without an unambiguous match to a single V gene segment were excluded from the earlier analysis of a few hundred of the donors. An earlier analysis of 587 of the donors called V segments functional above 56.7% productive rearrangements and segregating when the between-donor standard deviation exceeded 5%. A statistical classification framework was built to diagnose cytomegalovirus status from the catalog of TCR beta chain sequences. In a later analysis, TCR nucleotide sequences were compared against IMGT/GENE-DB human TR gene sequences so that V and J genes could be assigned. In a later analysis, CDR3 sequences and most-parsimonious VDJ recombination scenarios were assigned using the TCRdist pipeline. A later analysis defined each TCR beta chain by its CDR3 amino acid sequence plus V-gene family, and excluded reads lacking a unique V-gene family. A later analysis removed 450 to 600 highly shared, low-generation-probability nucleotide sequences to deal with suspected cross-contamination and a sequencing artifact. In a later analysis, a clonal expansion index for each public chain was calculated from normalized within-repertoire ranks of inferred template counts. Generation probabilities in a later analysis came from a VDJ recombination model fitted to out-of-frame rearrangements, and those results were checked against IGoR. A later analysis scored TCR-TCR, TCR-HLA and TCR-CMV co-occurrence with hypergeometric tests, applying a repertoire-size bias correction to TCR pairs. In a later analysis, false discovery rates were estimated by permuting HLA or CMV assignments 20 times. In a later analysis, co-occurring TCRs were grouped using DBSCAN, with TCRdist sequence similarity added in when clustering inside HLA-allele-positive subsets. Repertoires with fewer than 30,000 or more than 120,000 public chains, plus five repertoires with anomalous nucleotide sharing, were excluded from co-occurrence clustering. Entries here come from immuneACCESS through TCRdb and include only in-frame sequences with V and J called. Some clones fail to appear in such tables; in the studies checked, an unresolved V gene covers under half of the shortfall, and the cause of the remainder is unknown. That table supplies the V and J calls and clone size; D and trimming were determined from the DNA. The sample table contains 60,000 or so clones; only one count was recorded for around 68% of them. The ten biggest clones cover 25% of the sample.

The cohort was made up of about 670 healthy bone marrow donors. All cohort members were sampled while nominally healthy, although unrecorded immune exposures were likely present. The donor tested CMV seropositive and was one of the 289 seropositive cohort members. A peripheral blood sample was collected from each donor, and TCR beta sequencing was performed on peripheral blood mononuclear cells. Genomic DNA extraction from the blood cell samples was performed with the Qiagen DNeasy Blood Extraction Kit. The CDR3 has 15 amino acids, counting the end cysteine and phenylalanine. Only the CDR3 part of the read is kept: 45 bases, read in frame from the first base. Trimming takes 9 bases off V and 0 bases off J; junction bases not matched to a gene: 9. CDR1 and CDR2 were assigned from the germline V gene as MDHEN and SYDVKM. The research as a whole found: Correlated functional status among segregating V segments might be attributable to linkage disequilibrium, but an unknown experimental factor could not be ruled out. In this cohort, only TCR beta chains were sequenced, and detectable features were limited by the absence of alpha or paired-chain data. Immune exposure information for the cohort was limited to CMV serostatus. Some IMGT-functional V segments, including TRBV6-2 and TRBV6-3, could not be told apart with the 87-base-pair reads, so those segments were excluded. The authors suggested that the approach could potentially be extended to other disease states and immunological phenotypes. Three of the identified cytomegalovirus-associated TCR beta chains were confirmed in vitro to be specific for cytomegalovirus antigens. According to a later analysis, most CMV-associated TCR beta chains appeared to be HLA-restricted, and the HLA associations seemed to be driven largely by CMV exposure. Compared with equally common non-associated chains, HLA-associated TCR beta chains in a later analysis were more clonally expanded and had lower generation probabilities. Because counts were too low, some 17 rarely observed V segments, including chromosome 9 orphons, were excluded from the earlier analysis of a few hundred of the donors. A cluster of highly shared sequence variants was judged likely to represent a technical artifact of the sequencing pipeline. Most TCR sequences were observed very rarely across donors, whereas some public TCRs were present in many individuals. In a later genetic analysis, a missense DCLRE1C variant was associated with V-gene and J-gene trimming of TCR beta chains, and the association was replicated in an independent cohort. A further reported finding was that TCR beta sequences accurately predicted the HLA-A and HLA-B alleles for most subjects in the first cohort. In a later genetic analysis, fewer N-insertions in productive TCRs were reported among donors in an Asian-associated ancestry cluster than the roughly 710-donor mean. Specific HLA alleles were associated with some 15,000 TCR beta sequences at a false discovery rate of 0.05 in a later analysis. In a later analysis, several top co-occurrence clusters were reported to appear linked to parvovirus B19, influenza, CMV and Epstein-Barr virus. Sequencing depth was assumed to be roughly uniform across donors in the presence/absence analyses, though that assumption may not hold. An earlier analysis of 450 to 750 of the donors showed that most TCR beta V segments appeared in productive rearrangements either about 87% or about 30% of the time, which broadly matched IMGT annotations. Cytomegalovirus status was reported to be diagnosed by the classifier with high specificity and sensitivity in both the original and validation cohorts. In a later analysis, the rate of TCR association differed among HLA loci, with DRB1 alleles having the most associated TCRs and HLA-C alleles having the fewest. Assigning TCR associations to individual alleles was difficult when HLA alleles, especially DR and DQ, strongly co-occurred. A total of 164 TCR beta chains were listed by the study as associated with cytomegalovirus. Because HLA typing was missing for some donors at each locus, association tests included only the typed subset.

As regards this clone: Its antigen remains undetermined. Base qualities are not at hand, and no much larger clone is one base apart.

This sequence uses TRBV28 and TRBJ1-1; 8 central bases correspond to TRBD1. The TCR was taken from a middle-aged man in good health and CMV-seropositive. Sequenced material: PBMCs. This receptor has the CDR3 CASRGTGTMNTEAFF. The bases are TGTGCCAGTAGGGGGACAGGAACCATGAACACTGAAGCTTTCTTT.